This T cell receptor beta chain came from a study of T-cell reconstitution after alpha-beta-depleted transplantation in children. The CDR3 extends over 15 amino acids. Deletions cut 2 bases from V and 4 bases from J, with 14 bases between. Germline-derived CDR1 and CDR2 are SGHTA and FQGNSA. Many counts were recorded for this clonotype. During its preparation, the TCRbeta library received unique molecular identifiers. TCRdb redid the calling of the PCR reads with MiXCR, one entry per CDR3 protein. The sample lists hundreds of thousands of distinct CDR3 sequences; around 13% were seen once. The sequencing used PBMCs from the stem cell graft donor, collected from the stem cell graft. This clonotype was sampled from a human donor who donated a stem cell graft to a child with acute lymphoblastic leukemia. V is TRBV7-2 and J is TRBJ2-5; D call uncertain. The CDR3 here is CASSLLSNRLETQYF. The DNA of the CDR3 is TGTGCCAGCAGCTTACTATCCAACCGTTTAGAGACCCAGTACTTC. Using reference TRBV7-2 and TRBJ2-5 for the parts outside the CDR3, the full variable domain is GAGVSQSPSNKVTEKGKDVELRCDPISGHTALYWYRQSLGQGLEFLIYFQGNSAPDKSGLPSDRFSAERTGGSVSTLTIQRTQQEDSAVYLCASSLLSNRLETQYFGPGTRLLVL.